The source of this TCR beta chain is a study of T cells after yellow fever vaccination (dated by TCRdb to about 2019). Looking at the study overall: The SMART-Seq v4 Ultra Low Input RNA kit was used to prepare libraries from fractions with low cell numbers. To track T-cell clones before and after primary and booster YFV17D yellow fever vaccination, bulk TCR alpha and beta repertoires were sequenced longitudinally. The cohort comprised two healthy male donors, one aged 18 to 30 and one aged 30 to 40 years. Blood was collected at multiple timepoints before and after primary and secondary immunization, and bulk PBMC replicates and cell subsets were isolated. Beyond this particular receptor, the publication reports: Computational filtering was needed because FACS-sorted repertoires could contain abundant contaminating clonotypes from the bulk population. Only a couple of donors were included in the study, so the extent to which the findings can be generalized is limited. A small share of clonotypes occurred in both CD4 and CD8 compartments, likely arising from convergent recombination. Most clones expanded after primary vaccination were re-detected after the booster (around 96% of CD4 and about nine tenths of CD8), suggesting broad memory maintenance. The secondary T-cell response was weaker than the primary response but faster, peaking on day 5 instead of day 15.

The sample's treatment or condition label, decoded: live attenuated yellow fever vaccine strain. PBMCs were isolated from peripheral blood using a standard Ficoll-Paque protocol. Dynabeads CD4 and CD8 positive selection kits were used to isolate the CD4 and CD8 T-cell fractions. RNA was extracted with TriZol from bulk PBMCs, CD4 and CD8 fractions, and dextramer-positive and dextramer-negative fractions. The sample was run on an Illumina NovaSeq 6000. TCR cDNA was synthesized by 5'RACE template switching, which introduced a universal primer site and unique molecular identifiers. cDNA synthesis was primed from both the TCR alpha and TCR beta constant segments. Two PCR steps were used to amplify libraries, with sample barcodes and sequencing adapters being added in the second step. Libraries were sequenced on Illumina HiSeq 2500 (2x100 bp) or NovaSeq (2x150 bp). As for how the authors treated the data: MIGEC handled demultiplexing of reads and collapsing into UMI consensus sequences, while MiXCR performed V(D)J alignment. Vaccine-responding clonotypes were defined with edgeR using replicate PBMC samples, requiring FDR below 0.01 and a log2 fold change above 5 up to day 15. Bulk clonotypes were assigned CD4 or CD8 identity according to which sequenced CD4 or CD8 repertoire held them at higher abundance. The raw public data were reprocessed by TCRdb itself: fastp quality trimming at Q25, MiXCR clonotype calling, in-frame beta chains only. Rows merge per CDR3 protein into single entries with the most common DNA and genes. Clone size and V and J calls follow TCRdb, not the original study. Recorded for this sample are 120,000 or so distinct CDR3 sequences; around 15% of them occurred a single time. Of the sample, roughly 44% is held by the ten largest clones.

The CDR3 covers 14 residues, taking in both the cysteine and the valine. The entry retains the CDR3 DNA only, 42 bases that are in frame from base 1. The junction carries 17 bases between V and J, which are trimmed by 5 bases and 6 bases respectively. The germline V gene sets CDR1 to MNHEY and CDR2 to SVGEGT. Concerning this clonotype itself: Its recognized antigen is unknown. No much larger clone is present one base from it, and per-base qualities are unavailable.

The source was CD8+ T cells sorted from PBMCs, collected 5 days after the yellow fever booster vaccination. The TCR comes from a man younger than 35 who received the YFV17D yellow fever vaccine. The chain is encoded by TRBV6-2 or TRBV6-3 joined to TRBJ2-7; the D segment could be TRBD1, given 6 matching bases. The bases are TGTGCCAGCAGTCCGAGACAGGTGGTGGCCGAGCAGTACGTC. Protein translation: CASSPRQVVAEQYV.